A single sample is the source of the 28 T cell receptor beta chains below, sequenced in a study of T-cell reconstitution after alpha-beta-depleted transplantation in children. The authors prepared the TCRbeta library with unique molecular identifiers. TCRdb re-analysed the PCR reads in MiXCR, keeping a single row per CDR3 protein. Counted here are around 400,000 distinct CDR3 sequences, around 9.9% occurring once; the ten biggest clones make up 4.5% to 7%. This specimen was PBMCs from the stem cell graft donor, taken from the stem cell graft. The receptor set was obtained from a human donor who donated a stem cell graft to a child with acute myeloid leukemia.

This clonotype has just a few counts. The gene calls are TRBV29-1 and TRBJ1-1; D unclear. Trimming pared 2 bases from V and 2 bases from J, leaving 9 bases between. This CDR3 spans 13 amino acids. Per germline, CDR1 SQVTM and CDR2 ANQGSEA. The CDR3 reads CSVESGINTEAFF. The CDR3 DNA follows: TGCAGCGTTGAATCGGGGATTAACACTGAAGCTTTCTTT.

The V call is TRBV20-1, the J call TRBJ1-2; D unclear. V shed 1 base and J shed 4 bases, with 7 bases lying between them. Germline-derived CDR1 and CDR2 are DFQATT and SNEGSKA (reference sequence). The CDR3 loop spans 12 amino acids. This CDR3 reads CSARVSSYGYTF. CDR3 bases: TGCAGTGCTAGAGTGTCCAGCTATGGCTACACCTTC.

This clonotype has more than one count but fewer than ten. The chain links TRBV5-5 to TRBJ2-2, with D uncertain. The V gene lost 1 base and the J gene lost 0 bases, with 10 bases spanning the gap. The CDR3 has 16 residues. Germline V gene data show CDR1 as SGHKS and CDR2 as YYEKEE (reference sequence). The CDR3, as DNA: TGTGCCAGCAGCTTGTATAGCATTGCGAACACCGGGGAGCTGTTTTTT. Translating gives CASSLYSIANTGELFF. Full variable domain (missing parts from reference TRBV5-5 and TRBJ2-2): DAGVTQSPTHLIKTRGQQVTLRCSPISGHKSVSWYQQVLGQGPQFIFQYYEKEERGRGNFPDRFSARQFPNYSSELNVNALLLGDSALYLCASSLYSIANTGELFFGEGSRLTVL.

This clonotype was observed a few times. The V and J genes are TRBV10-3 and TRBJ1-5; D gene uncertain. V lost 2 bases to trimming and J lost 3 bases, with 11 bases between them. Per germline, CDR1 ENHRY and CDR2 SYGVKD. The CDR3 runs 15 residues. The CDR3 loop is CAISEAPGNNQPQHF. In DNA, the CDR3 is TGTGCCATCAGTGAGGCGCCGGGCAACAATCAGCCCCAGCATTTT.

The V gene is TRBV7-2, the J gene TRBJ2-5; TRBD1 might be the D (6 bases). This CDR3 region has 13 residues. V lost 5 bases, J lost 2 bases, and 9 bases lay in between. The germline V gene encodes CDR1 SGHTA and CDR2 FQGNSA. The CDR3 loop is CASSHGQQETQYF. The CDR3 region has the DNA TGTGCCAGCAGCCACGGACAGCAAGAGACCCAGTACTTC. The entire variable domain, with the rest obtained from reference TRBV7-2 and TRBJ2-5, is as follows: GAGVSQSPSNKVTEKGKDVELRCDPISGHTALYWYRQSLGQGLEFLIYFQGNSAPDKSGLPSDRFSAERTGGSVSTLTIQRTQQEDSAVYLCASSHGQQETQYFGPGTRLLVL.

Only a few counts were recorded for this clonotype. The chain links TRBV29-1 to TRBJ2-5, with TRBD2 matching over 7 bases. The V gene end was trimmed by 0 bases and the J gene end by 6 bases; junction bases not matched to a gene: 7. The CDR3 runs 14 residues. CDR1 and CDR2 from the germline V gene are SQVTM and ANQGSEA. The CDR3, as DNA: TGCAGCGTTGAAGATAGGCAGGGAGGGAAGACCCAGTACTTC. Translating gives CSVEDRQGGKTQYF.

The chain links TRBV20-1 to TRBJ2-5, with D perhaps matching TRBD2 (5 bases). The germline V gene encodes CDR1 DFQATT and CDR2 SNEGSKA (reference sequence). The CDR3 extends over 14 amino acids. Trimming took off 0 bases at V and 4 bases at J, with 12 bases between the two ends. CDR3 amino acids: CSARDPGVGETQYF. DNA of the CDR3: TGCAGTGCTAGAGACCCCGGGGTAGGAGAGACCCAGTACTTC.

This rearrangement joins TRBV6-5 to TRBJ2-7; 8 nucleotides align to TRBD1. The length of the CDR3 is 19 residues. The J segment lost 3 bases and the V segment lost 2 bases, leaving 18 bases of the junction unmatched. Germline CDR1 reads MNHEY; CDR2 reads SVGAGI. The chain's CDR3 is CASSYSAPRTGLPLYEQYF. The CDR3 DNA sequence: TGTGCCAGCAGTTACAGCGCTCCTAGGACAGGGCTTCCTCTCTACGAGCAGTACTTC.

A note on this clonotype: The junction departs from germline at one end; a sequencing error may be responsible. The V and J genes are TRBV4-1 and TRBJ1-2, with 8 bases that match TRBD1. The V gene's germline CDR1 is MGHRA and CDR2 YSYEKL. This CDR3 is built from 13 residues. The CDR3 DNA sequence: TGCGCCAGCAGCCCTCTGGACAGGGATGGCTGCACCTTC. Translated, it gives CASSPLDRDGCTF.

The table lists this clonotype with a few counts. The V call is TRBV12-3 or TRBV12-4, the J call TRBJ1-1, with D hard to call. CDR3 length: 13 residues. V lost 1 base and J lost 10, with 13 bases in between. CDR3 in amino acids: CASSLGQTRGAFF. The CDR3 nucleotides read TGTGCCAGCAGTTTAGGGCAGACAAGAGGAGCTTTCTTT.

This clonotype turned up a few times. The V and J genes are TRBV7-3 and TRBJ2-1, with TRBD2 identical over 7 bases. Germline CDR1 and CDR2: SGHTA and FQGTGA. J gave up 2 bases and V 5 bases, and 9 bases lay outside the gene matches. The CDR3 covers 16 residues. The CDR3 sequence: CASSPHAGTTYNEQFF. The DNA for the CDR3 is TGTGCCAGCAGCCCACATGCCGGGACTACCTACAATGAGCAGTTCTTC.

This clonotype was detected only a few times. This chain links TRBV20-1 with TRBJ2-3; perhaps D is TRBD1 or TRBD2 (5 bases each). Per the germline V gene, CDR1 is DFQATT and CDR2 is SNEGSKA (reference sequence). The V end was cut by 5 bases, the J end by 4 bases, with 16 bases between. CDR3 length: 14 residues. The CDR3 loop reads CSAQVAGSSDTQYF. Written as DNA, the CDR3 is TGCAGTGCTCAGGTGGCAGGGAGCTCAGATACGCAGTATTTT.

V usage is TRBV7-2 and J usage is TRBJ1-1; D remains ambiguous. CDR1 is SGHTA and CDR2 is FQGNSA in the germline V gene. V lost 1 base and J 3 bases, leaving 9 bases between the germline ends. The CDR3 contains 14 residues. This CDR3 reads CASSLGQVHTEAFF. DNA of the CDR3: TGTGCCAGCAGCTTAGGACAAGTCCACACTGAAGCTTTCTTT.

The J gene is TRBJ1-1, the V gene TRBV5-1; tentatively, D is TRBD1 (6 bases). The CDR3 sequence is 15 residues long. V lost 2 bases, J lost 5 bases, and 16 bases lay in between. Germline V gives CDR1 SGHRS, CDR2 YFSETQ. CDR3 sequence (DNA): TGCGCCAGCAGCTTAGAACCAGGGGTTGGGACTGAAGCTTTCTTT. It encodes CASSLEPGVGTEAFF.

This sequence joins TRBV6-1 and TRBJ1-1; unclear D gene. This CDR3 has 16 amino acids. V lost 4 bases, J lost 0 bases, and 15 bases lay in between. CDR1 and CDR2 (germline): MNHNS, SASEGT. CDR3 region: CASSALGDPMNTEAFF. The CDR3 DNA follows: TGTGCCAGCAGTGCACTCGGGGATCCTATGAACACTGAAGCTTTCTTT.

The table lists this clonotype with many counts. This chain links TRBV21-1 with TRBJ2-1; whether TRBD1, the table's D call, matches the DNA was not checked. TRBV21-1 is listed as a pseudogene. There are 13 residues in the CDR3. CDR3 DNA sequence: TGTGCCAGCAGCCCCCCCTGTCACAATGAGCAGTTCTTC. Protein product: CASSPPCHNEQFF.

Ten or more counts support this clonotype. V is TRBV6-5 and J is TRBJ1-5, with D perhaps TRBD1 (6 bases). The CDR3 is 16 residues long. The germline V and J ends were trimmed by 2 bases and 4 bases, with 15 bases remaining between them. The germline gives CDR1 MNHEY, CDR2 SVGAGI. The CDR3 sequence: CASSYGGPVRNQPQHF. The CDR3 DNA reads as TGTGCCAGCAGTTACGGGGGCCCAGTCAGGAATCAGCCCCAGCATTTT.

The chain joins TRBV3-1 to TRBJ2-7; perhaps TRBD1 as D (6 bases). The CDR3 spans 15 residues. Trimming shortened V by 1 base and J by 2 bases, and 12 bases separated the two germline ends. Germline-derived CDR1 and CDR2 are LGHDT and YNNKEL (reference sequence). CDR3 residues: CASSQGVGTPYEQYF. The CDR3 nucleotides are TGTGCCAGCAGCCAAGGGGTCGGGACACCCTACGAGCAGTACTTC.

This clonotype was observed many times. The CDR3 here is CASSHGSTEAFF. The CDR3 DNA reads as TGTGCCAGCAGCCACGGGAGCACTGAAGCTTTCTTT. V gene TRBV13 combines with J gene TRBJ1-1; no clear D gene. The CDR3 sequence is 12 residues long. CDR1 and CDR2 from the germline V gene are PRHDT and FYEKMQ (reference sequence). Trimming took off 5 bases at V and 4 bases at J, with 8 bases between the two ends.

This clonotype has just a few counts. This chain uses TRBV5-1 with TRBJ2-7, with D perhaps TRBD1 (6 bases). This CDR3 has 15 residues. From germline, CDR1 is SGHRS and CDR2 YFSETQ. The V and J ends lost 4 bases and 0 bases respectively, with 14 bases between them. The chain's CDR3 is CASSPGQLLSYEQYF. CDR3 DNA sequence: TGCGCCAGCAGCCCGGGACAACTCCTCTCCTACGAGCAGTACTTC.

This clonotype was observed a few times. V usage is TRBV19 and J usage is TRBJ2-2; the match to TRBD2 covers 12 bases. The germline gives CDR1 LNHDA, CDR2 SQIVND (reference sequence). The CDR3 extends over 16 amino acids. V was clipped by 7 bases and J by 4 bases; unmatched bases: 7. The CDR3 bases are TGTGCCAGTAATCAACTAGCGGGGGGTGCCACCGGGGAGCTGTTTTTT. It specifies CASNQLAGGATGELFF.

This clonotype was seen only a few times. V and J are TRBV5-4 and TRBJ2-5; TRBD1 or TRBD2 may be the D gene (5 bases each). This CDR3 contains 15 residues. Germline V gene sequence: CDR1 SGHNT, CDR2 YYREEE (reference sequence). V dropped 0 bases and J dropped 1 base, with 10 bases sitting between them. Here the CDR3 reads CASSLAGRPQETQYF. In DNA form, the CDR3 reads TGTGCCAGCAGCTTGGCGGGACGGCCCCAAGAGACCCAGTACTTC.

This clonotype was observed at least ten times. This chain connects TRBV5-4 to TRBJ2-2, with D perhaps TRBD1 (6 bases). The CDR3 is made up of 17 amino acids. Germline V gives CDR1 SGHNT, CDR2 YYREEE (reference sequence). Trimming stripped 5 bases from V and 0 bases from J, with 17 bases between. The CDR3 loop reads CASSRLGQIPNTGELFF. As DNA, the CDR3 is TGTGCCAGCAGTCGCCTTGGACAGATTCCGAACACCGGGGAGCTGTTTTTT.

This clonotype was seen a handful of times. The chain carries TRBV15 and TRBJ1-2; 7 nucleotides match TRBD1. The CDR3 runs to 13 residues. The ends lost 5 bases at V and 6 bases at J; junction bases unmatched: 6. In germline, CDR1 is LNHNV, CDR2 YYDKDF (reference sequence). The CDR3 loop is CATSPQGGHGYTF. CDR3 nucleotides: TGTGCCACCAGCCCCCAGGGGGGGCATGGCTACACCTTC.

This clonotype was seen many times. The CDR3 spells CSARVRDTEAFF. As DNA, the CDR3 is TGCAGTGCTAGAGTCCGGGACACTGAAGCTTTCTTT. The rearrangement joins TRBV20-1 to TRBJ1-1; no clear D. V was trimmed by 1 base and J by 3 bases, leaving 6 bases between them. The germline CDR1 and CDR2 sequences are DFQATT and SNEGSKA (reference sequence). The CDR3 has 12 residues.

For this clonotype: At one of its ends the junction is not consistent with the germline gene, which may arise from a read error. The rearrangement links TRBV12-3 or TRBV12-4 to TRBJ1-6; D perhaps matches TRBD1 (5 bases). This CDR3 contains 15 residues. CDR3 sequence (DNA): TGTGCCAGCAGCTTAGATAGGGGCATAGGTTCACCCCTCCACTTT. Its translation is CASSLDRGIGSPLHF.

This rearrangement joins TRBV15 to TRBJ2-3; TRBD1 matches at 7 bases. Germline V lookup: CDR1 LNHNV, CDR2 YYDKDF (reference sequence). The CDR3 is made up of 15 amino acids. J lost 0 bases, V lost 5 bases, and 5 bases had no gene match. The CDR3 loop is CATSSRQGSTDTQYF. CDR3 nucleotide sequence: TGTGCCACCAGCTCCCGACAGGGAAGCACAGATACGCAGTATTTT.

The rearrangement uses TRBV6-1 and TRBJ2-2; 12 bases are shared with TRBD1. V gave up 5 bases and J gave up 9 bases; unmatched junction bases: 10. The CDR3 has 16 residues. Per germline, CDR1 MNHNS and CDR2 SASEGT. CDR3 in DNA: TGTGCCAGCAGTCCTCGTGGGGGACAGGGGGCTCGGGAGCTGTTTTTT. This encodes CASSPRGGQGARELFF.